This T cell receptor (beta chain) was identified in a study of response to subunit inactivated influenza vaccine. One entry per CDR3 protein results from TCRdb running MiXCR on the RT-PCR reads. The repertoire holds 400,000 to 650,000 distinct CDR3 sequences, with under 8.5% as singletons. V was pared by 2 bases and J by 7 bases, with 15 bases between. CDR3 length equals 15 residues. The clonotype was recovered from a man between 50 and 70 years old who received an inactivated influenza vaccine. The source material was PBMCs from blood, sampled roughly 24 months after vaccination. The chain employs TRBV12-3 or TRBV12-4 and TRBJ2-1; a possible D gene is TRBD2 (6 bases). The CDR3, as DNA: TGTGCCAGCAGTTTACCCACTAGCACGGTAAATGAGCAGTTCTTC. Translation gives CASSLPTSTVNEQFF.